This T cell receptor beta chain originates from a study of blood T cell repertoires in COVID-19. Study information: Samples taken during acute and convalescent COVID-19 were collected in the United States, Italy and Spain.

As to this clone: Other DNA sequences in the sample encode the same CDR3.

Participant age was roughly 18 to 89 years, and participants resided in 20 to 30 US areas. In assigning cohorts, the study relied on participant-reported clinical history. With 3 bases removed from V and 4 bases from J, the gap between germline ends came to 9 bases. The CDR3 is 13 residues long. The authors' processing: How many nucleated cells were present was estimated from reference gene primer amplification. Sequencing was performed with immunoSEQ multiplex PCR; in TCRdb, only in-frame clones are kept and a portion is missing. V and J calls plus clone size are reproduced from that table; the DNA served to infer D and trimming. Among roughly 240,000 clones listed, approximately 90% were seen once.

Sequencing was performed on PBMCs or T cells enriched from blood (not recorded which). The rearrangement links TRBV12-3 or TRBV12-4 to TRBJ2-5; tentatively, D is TRBD1 (6 bases). This TCR came from a man aged 45-65 years who had been exposed to COVID-19. The CDR3 reads CASSLAGAETQYF. In DNA form, the CDR3 reads TGTGCCAGCAGTTTGGCAGGGGCAGAGACCCAGTACTTC.